This entry concerns a single T cell receptor (beta chain). Only a few counts were recorded for this clone. Its antigen is unknown. One end of the junction is discordant with germline, which a read error may explain. The treatment or condition tag for this specimen amounts to: randomized to nivolumab then ipilimumab (arm A) or the reverse (arm B). Prior DNA-damaging chemotherapy had not been received by any trial patient. CheckMate 064, a randomized, open-label phase II trial of sequential checkpoint blockade, was the source of the samples, all of which came from patients with melanoma. Genomic DNA from formalin-fixed paraffin-embedded (FFPE) tissue samples was used for tumor TCR sequencing. The data originate from a study of sequential checkpoint blockade in melanoma (dated by TCRdb to about 2019). Notes on the research overall: Patients were randomized 1:1 to first-line nivolumab followed by ipilimumab (arm A) or ipilimumab followed by nivolumab (arm B). Both trial sequences were followed by maintenance nivolumab. DNA from more than 70 pretreatment melanoma tumor samples was subjected to TCRbeta immunosequencing. For approximately 20 patients, matched tumor biopsies were taken both before treatment and at week 13, after single-agent nivolumab (arm A) or ipilimumab (arm B). The same lesion was the source of about 86% of the matched pre- and post-treatment tumor biopsy pairs. General findings and caveats noted by the study authors: Achieving clinical benefit was about 30 times more likely for patients whose tumor T-cell fraction and clonality increased by week 13. In the nivolumab-first arm (arm A), an association was found between pretreatment tumor TIL clonality and response (P = .04). PD-L1 staining and CD8+ T-cell counts correlated with tumor T-cell fraction and clonality, whereas mutational load did not. Within-arm analyses of tumor T-cell fraction were constrained by small sample sizes and reduced statistical power. Larger, independent patient cohorts are needed to validate the response-prediction model that combines TCR metrics and mutation burden.

Based on the germline V gene, the CDR1 and CDR2 sequences are MNHGY and SAAAGT. From cysteine to phenylalanine, the CDR3 is 13 amino acids long. Of all the DNA, just the CDR3 is kept, 39 bases in frame from base 1. TCRbeta CDR3 regions were immunosequenced from genomic DNA with the immunoSEQ Assay. Before high-throughput sequencing, the genomic DNA was amplified using bias-controlled multiplex PCR. On the study's bioinformatics: To quantify the absolute abundance of each unique TCRbeta CDR3 region, the sequences were collapsed and filtered. Clonality, defined as 1 minus Pielou's evenness, was calculated using only productive rearrangements. Tumor T-cell fraction was calculated by normalizing TCRbeta template counts to the amount of usable DNA, which was estimated from several housekeeping genes. A previously published method was used to identify clones whose frequencies were significantly greater in on-treatment samples than in baseline samples. TCRdb took over this immuneACCESS table, retaining in-frame rearrangements with V and J assigned. Such tables are incomplete; in checked studies, under half of the missing clones stem from an unresolved V gene, and the remainder is unexplained. The DNA was the basis for D and trimming; V, J and clone size are from that table. The sample table holds 4,500 to 6,000 clones, of which more than 25% were seen once. The ten largest make up over 20% of the sample.

The material sequenced was tumor tissue (inferred from file names), taken from a patient given nivolumab and ipilimumab in sequence. This TCR was sampled from a human donor with melanoma. The chain is encoded by TRBV6-8 joined to TRBJ1-1; TRBD1 might be the D gene, on 6 matching bases. The DNA reads TGTGCCATCAGTAAACAGGGTAGCACTGAAGCTTTCTTT. Its coded protein is CAISKQGSTEAFF.